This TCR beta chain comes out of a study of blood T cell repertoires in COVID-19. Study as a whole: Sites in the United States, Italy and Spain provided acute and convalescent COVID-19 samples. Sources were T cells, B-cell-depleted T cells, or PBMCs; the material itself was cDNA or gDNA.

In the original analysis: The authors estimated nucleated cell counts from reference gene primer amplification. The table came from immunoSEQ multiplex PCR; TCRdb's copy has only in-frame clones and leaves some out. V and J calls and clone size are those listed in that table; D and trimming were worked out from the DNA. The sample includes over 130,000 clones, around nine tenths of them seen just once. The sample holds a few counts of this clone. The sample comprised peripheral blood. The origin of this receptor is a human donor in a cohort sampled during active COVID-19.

CDR3 residues: CATSDPGQGAFNEQFF. The DNA for the CDR3 is TGTGCCACCAGTGACCCGGGACAGGGGGCTTTTAATGAGCAGTTCTTC. The chain recombines TRBV24-1 with TRBJ2-1; TRBD1 matches at 12 bases. Germline CDR1 and CDR2: KGHDR and SFDVKD. The junction had 7 bases not matched to a gene; V was cut back by 4 bases and J by 7 bases. The length of the CDR3 is 16 residues.